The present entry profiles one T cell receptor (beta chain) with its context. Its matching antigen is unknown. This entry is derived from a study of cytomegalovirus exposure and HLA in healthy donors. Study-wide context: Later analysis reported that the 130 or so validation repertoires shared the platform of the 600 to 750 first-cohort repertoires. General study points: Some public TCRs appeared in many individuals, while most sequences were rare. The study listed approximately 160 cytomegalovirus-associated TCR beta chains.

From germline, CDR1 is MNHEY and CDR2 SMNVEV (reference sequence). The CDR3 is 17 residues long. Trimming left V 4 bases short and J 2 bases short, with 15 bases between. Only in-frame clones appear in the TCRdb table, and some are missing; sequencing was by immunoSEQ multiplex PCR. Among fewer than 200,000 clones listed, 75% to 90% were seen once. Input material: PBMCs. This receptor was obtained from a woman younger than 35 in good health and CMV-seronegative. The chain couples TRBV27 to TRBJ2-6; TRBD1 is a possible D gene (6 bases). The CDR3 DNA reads TGTGCCAGCAGTTCTTACAGGGCCCCCACTGGGGCCAACGTCCTGACTTTC. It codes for CASSSYRAPTGANVLTF. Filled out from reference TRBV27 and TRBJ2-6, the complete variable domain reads EAQVTQNPRYLITVTGKKLTVTCSQNMNHEYMSWYRQDPGLGLRQIYYSMNVEVTDKGDVPEGYKVSRKEKRNFPLILESPSPNQTSLYFCASSSYRAPTGANVLTFGAGSRLTVL.